This T cell receptor (beta chain) was documented in a study of T cell changes during pregnancy in multiple sclerosis. The germline V gene encodes CDR1 SGDLS and CDR2 YYNGEE. This CDR3 spans 21 amino acids. V lost 0 bases to trimming and J lost 8 bases; unmatched junction nucleotides: 25. Measured with immunoSEQ multiplex PCR; TCRdb has only the in-frame clones, and not every one. The sample has around 130,000 clones, roughly 92% seen once. The sequence came from a female donor with multiple sclerosis, enrolled in a pregnancy study. The rearrangement joins TRBV9 to TRBJ2-2; 7 bases line up with TRBD2. Here the sequenced sample was peripheral blood, taken before pregnancy. In DNA form, the CDR3 reads TGTGCCAGCAGCGTAGCTGGAGGGAGGGTCGGGGTGTTTCATCTACCGGGGGAGCTGTTTTTT. Encoded protein: CASSVAGGRVGVFHLPGELFF.